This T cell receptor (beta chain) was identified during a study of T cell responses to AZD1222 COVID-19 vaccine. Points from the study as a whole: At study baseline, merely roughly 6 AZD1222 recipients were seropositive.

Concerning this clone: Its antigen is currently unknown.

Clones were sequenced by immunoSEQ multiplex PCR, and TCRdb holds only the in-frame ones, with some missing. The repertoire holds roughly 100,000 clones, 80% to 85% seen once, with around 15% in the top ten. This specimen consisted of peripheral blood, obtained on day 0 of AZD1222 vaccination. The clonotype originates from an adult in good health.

CDR3 in amino acids: CAISVAGGPYEQYV. As DNA, the CDR3 is TGTGCCATCAGTGTAGCGGGGGGACCCTACGAGCAGTACGTC. The chain couples TRBV10-3 to TRBJ2-7; 10 bases agree with TRBD2. Germline V gene lookup returns CDR1 ENHRY and CDR2 SYGVKD. V lost 4 bases and J lost 2; bases outside the gene matches: 2. This CDR3 has 14 residues.